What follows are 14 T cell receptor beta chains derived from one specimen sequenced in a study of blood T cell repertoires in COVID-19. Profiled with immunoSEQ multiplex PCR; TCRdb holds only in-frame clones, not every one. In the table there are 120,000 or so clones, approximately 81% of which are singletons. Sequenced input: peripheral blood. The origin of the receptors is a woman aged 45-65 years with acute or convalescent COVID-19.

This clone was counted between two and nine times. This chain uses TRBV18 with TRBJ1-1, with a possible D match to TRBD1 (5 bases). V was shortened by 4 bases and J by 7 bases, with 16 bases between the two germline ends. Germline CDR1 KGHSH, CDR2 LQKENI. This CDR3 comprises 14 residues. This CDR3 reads CASSQSTEILEAFF. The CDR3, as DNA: TGTGCCAGCTCACAATCGACAGAAATCCTTGAAGCTTTCTTT.

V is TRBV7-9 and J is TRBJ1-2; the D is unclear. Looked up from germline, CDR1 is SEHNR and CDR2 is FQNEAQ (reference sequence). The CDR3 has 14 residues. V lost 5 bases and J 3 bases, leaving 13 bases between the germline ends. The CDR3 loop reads CASSPSGGDYGYTF. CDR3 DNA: TGTGCCAGCAGCCCCAGCGGCGGGGACTATGGCTACACCTTC.

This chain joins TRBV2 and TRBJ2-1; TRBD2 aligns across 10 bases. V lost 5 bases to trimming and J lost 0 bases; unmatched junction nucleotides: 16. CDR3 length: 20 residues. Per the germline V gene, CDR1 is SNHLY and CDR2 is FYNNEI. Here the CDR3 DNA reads TGTGCCAGCAGTTCCCCACTAGCGGGAACAAGATGGGACTCCTACAATGAGCAGTTCTTC. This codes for CASSSPLAGTRWDSYNEQFF.

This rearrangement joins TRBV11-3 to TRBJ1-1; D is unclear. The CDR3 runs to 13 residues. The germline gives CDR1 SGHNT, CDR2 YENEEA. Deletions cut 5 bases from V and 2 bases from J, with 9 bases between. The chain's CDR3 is CASSLELNTEAFF. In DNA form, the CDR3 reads TGTGCCAGCAGCCTGGAGCTAAACACTGAAGCTTTCTTT. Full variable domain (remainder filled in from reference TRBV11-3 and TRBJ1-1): EAGVVQSPRYKIIEKKQPVAFWCNPISGHNTLYWYLQNLGQGPELLIRYENEEAVDDSQLPKDRFSAERLKGVDSTLKIQPAELGDSAVYLCASSLELNTEAFFGQGTRLTVV.

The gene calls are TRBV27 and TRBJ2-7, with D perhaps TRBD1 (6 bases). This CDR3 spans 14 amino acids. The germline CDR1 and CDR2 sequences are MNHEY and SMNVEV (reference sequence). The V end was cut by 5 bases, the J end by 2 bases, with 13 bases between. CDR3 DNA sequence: TGTGCCAGCAGTCACGACAGGAGAACCTACGAGCAGTACTTC. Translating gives CASSHDRRTYEQYF.

In DNA, the CDR3 is TGTGCCAGCAGTCAGACCGGGACAGGAACCTACGAGCAGTACTTC. Translated, it gives CASSQTGTGTYEQYF. The rearrangement uses TRBV27 and TRBJ2-7; 8 nucleotides agree with TRBD1. V shed 5 bases, J shed 2 bases, and the junction held 8 bases outside the gene matches. CDR3 length equals 15 residues. Germline V gene data show CDR1 as MNHEY and CDR2 as SMNVEV (reference sequence).

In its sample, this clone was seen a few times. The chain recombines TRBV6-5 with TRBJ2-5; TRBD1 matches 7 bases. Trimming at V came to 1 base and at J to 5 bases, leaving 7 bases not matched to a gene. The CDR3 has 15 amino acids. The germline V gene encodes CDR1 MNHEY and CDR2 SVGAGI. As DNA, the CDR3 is TGTGCCAGCAGTTACTTCGTAGGGGGCCCGGAGACCCAGTACTTC. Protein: CASSYFVGGPETQYF.

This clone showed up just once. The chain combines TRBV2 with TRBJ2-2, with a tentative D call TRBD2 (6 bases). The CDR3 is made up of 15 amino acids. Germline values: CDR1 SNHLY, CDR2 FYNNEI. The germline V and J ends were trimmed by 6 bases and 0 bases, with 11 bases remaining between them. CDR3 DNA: TGTGCCAGCAGGCCCGGGACTTCGAACACCGGGGAGCTGTTTTTT. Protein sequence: CASRPGTSNTGELFF.

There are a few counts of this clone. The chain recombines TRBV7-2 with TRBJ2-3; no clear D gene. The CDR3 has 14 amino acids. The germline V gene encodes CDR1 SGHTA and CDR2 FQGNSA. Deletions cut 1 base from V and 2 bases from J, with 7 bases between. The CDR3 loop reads CASSLGPFTDTQYF. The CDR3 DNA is TGTGCCAGCAGCTTAGGGCCCTTCACAGATACGCAGTATTTT.

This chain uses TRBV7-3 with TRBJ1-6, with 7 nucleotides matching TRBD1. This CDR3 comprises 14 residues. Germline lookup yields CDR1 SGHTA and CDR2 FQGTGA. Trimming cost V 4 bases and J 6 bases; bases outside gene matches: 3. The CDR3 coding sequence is TGTGCCAGCAGCTCCGGGACAGTTAATTCACCCCTCCACTTT. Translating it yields CASSSGTVNSPLHF.

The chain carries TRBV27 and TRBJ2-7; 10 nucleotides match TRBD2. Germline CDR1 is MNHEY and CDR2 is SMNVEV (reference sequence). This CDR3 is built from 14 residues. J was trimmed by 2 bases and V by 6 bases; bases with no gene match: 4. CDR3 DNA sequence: TGTGCCAGCAGACCCGGGACTAGCGCCTACGAGCAGTACTTC. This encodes CASRPGTSAYEQYF.

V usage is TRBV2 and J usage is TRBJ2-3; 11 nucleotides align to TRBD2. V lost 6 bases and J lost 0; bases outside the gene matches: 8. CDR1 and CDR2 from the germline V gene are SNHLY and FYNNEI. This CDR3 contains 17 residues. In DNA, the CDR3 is TGTGCCAGCAGGGGACTAGCGGAGGTTACTAGCACAGATACGCAGTATTTT. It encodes CASRGLAEVTSTDTQYF.

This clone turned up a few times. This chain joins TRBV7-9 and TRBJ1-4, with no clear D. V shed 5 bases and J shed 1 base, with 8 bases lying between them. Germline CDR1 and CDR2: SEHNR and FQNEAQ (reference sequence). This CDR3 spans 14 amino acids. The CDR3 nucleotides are TGTGCCAGCAGCCCACGACAAACTAATGAAAAACTGTTTTTT. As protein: CASSPRQTNEKLFF.

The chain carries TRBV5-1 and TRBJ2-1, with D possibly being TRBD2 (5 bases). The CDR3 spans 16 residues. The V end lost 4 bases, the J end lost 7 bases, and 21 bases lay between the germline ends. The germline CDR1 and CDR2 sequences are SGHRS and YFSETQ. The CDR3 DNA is TGCGCCAGCAGCCTGGTGTCGGCCCCGAGGGTGAATGAGCAGTTCTTC. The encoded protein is CASSLVSAPRVNEQFF.